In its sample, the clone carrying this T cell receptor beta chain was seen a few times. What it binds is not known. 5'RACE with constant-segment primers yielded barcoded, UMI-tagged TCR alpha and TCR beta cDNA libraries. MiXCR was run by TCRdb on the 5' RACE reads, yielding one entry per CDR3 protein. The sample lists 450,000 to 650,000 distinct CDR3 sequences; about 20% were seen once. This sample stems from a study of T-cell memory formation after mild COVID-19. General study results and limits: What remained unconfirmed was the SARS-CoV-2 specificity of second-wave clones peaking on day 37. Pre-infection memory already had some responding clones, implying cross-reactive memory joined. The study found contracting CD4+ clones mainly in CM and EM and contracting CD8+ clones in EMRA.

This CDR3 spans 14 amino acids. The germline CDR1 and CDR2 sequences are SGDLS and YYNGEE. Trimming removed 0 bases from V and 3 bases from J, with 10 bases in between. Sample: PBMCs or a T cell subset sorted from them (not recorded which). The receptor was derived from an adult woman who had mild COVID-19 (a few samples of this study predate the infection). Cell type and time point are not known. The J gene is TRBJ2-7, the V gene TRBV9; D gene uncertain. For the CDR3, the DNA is TGTGCCAGCAGCGTAGGGGATTCCGTCTACGAGCAGTACTTC. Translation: CASSVGDSVYEQYF.